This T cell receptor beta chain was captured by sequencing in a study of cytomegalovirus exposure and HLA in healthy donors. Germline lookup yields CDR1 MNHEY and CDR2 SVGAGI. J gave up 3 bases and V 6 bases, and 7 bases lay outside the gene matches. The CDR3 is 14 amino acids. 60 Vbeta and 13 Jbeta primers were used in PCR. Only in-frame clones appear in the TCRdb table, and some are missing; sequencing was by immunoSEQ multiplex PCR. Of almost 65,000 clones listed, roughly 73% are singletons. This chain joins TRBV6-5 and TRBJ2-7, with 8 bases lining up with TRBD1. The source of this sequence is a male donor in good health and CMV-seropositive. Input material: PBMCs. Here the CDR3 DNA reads TGTGCCAGCAGGACGGGACAGGCCTACTACGAGCAGTACTTC. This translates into CASRTGQAYYEQYF.